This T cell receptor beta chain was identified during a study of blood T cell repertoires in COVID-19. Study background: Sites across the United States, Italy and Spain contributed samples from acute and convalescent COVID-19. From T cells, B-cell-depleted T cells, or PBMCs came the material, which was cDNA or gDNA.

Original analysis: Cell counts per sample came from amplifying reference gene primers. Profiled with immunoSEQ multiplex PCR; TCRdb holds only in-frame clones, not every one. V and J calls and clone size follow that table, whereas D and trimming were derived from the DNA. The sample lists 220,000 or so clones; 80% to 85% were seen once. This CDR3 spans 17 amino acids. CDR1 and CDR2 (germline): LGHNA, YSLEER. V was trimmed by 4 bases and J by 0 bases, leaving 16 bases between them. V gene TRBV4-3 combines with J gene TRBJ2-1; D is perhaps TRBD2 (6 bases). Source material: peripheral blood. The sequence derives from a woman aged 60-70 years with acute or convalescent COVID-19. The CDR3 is CASSPTRTTSSYNEQFF. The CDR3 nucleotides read TGCGCCAGCAGCCCAACTCGGACTACGAGCTCCTACAATGAGCAGTTCTTC.